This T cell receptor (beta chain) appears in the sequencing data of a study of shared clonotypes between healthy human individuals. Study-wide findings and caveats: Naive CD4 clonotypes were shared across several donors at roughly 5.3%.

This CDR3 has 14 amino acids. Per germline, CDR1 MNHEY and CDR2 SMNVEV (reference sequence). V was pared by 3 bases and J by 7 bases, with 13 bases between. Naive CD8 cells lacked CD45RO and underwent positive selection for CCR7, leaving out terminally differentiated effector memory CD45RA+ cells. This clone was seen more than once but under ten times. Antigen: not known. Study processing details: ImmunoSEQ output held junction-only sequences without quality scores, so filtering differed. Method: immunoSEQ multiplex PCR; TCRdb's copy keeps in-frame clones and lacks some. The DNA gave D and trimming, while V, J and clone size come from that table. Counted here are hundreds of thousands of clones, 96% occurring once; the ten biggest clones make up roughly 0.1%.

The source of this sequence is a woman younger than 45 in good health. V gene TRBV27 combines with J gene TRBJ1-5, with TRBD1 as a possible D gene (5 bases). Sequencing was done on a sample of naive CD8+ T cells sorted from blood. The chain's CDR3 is CASSLWQGEQPQHF. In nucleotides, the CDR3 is TGTGCCAGCAGTTTGTGGCAGGGAGAGCAGCCCCAGCATTTT.